Presented here are 20 T cell receptor beta chains from one specimen sequenced in a study of cytomegalovirus exposure and HLA in healthy donors. The PCR made use of 60 Vbeta and 13 Jbeta primers. Measured with immunoSEQ multiplex PCR; TCRdb has only the in-frame clones, and not every one. The listing records approximately 37,000 clones. Sample: PBMCs. The receptors come from a human donor in good health.

The rearrangement joins TRBV30 to TRBJ1-6, with D possibly TRBD1 on 5 matching bases. CDR1 GTSNPN and CDR2 SVGIG come from the germline V gene (reference sequence). Trimming took 3 bases from V and 6 from J, leaving 12 bases between them. The CDR3 is made up of 14 amino acids. The CDR3 loop is CAWRDPGLNSPLHF. The CDR3 DNA is TGTGCCTGGAGAGACCCGGGACTTAATTCACCCCTCCACTTT.

This rearrangement joins TRBV5-1 to TRBJ2-5, with a weak D call TRBD2 (5 bases). Germline CDR1 SGHRS, CDR2 YFSETQ. The CDR3 covers 16 residues. V gave up 5 bases and J gave up 7 bases, with 24 bases separating them. CDR3 coding DNA: TGCGCCAGCAGTTCCGGGGTTTACCGAGTGGACGGGACCCAGTACTTC. Its translation is CASSSGVYRVDGTQYF.

V usage is TRBV18 and J usage is TRBJ1-4; D gene unclear. CDR1 KGHSH and CDR2 LQKENI come from the germline V gene. V lost 7 bases to trimming and J lost 5 bases, with 11 bases between them. The CDR3 loop spans 13 amino acids. CDR3 nucleotide sequence: TGTGCCAGCTTCAAAGGAGAGAATGAAAAACTGTTTTTT. This encodes CASFKGENEKLFF.

The V and J genes are TRBV14 and TRBJ2-5, with 7 nucleotides matching TRBD2. This CDR3 has 15 residues. The V segment lost 5 bases and the J segment 5 bases; nucleotides outside the gene matches: 11. Germline values: CDR1 SGHDN, CDR2 FVKESK. The CDR3 protein is CASSIRTSQSETQYF. The CDR3, as DNA: TGTGCCAGCAGCATCCGGACTAGTCAATCGGAGACCCAGTACTTC.

V is TRBV5-4 and J is TRBJ2-5; the match to TRBD2 covers 7 bases. J gave up 1 base and V 0 bases, and 9 bases lay outside the gene matches. The V gene's germline CDR1 is SGHNT and CDR2 YYREEE (reference sequence). This CDR3 comprises 17 residues. DNA of the CDR3: TGTGCCAGCAGCTTGGTGGGTCTAGCGGTCTCCCAAGAGACCCAGTACTTC. Translating it yields CASSLVGLAVSQETQYF.

The chain uses TRBV2 and TRBJ2-7, with D possibly being TRBD2 (5 bases). CDR1 is SNHLY, CDR2 FYNNEI, per germline. V lost 5 bases and J lost 3, with 14 bases in between. The CDR3 spans 14 residues. CDR3 in DNA: TGTGCCAGCAGTCCCGACGGAGGATTCTACGAGCAGTACTTC. It translates to CASSPDGGFYEQYF.

The chain couples TRBV4-1 to TRBJ2-1; 8 positions agree with TRBD1. The CDR3 length is 15 residues. The germline V gene has CDR1 MGHRA and CDR2 YSYEKL. V shed 4 bases and J 5 bases; nucleotides not matched to a gene: 7. In nucleotides, the CDR3 is TGCGCCAGCAGCCGGGGACAGGTATCCGACAATGAGCAGTTCTTC. It yields the protein CASSRGQVSDNEQFF.

This chain links TRBV5-1 with TRBJ2-1; a possible D gene is TRBD1 (6 bases). This CDR3 contains 13 residues. Germline CDR1 is SGHRS and CDR2 is YFSETQ. V shed 0 bases and J shed 8 bases, with 9 bases lying between them. This CDR3 is CASSLGPGDEQFF. As DNA, the CDR3 is TGCGCCAGCAGCTTGGGGCCAGGGGATGAGCAGTTCTTC.

The V gene is TRBV30, the J gene TRBJ1-1; D perhaps matches TRBD1 (5 bases). This CDR3 is 15 amino acids long. Germline V gene lookup returns CDR1 GTSNPN and CDR2 SVGIG (reference sequence). Trimming took off 8 bases at V and 6 bases at J, with 25 bases between the two ends. Here the CDR3 reads CAGIGRGPGKAEAFF. The CDR3, as DNA: TGTGCCGGGATAGGAAGGGGCCCGGGTAAGGCTGAAGCTTTCTTT.

Comments on this clone: One end of the junction is discordant with germline, which a read error may explain. This chain uses TRBV28 with TRBJ2-5; 14 nucleotides agree with TRBD2. Germline loops: CDR1 MDHEN, CDR2 SYDVKM. The CDR3 runs to 15 residues. The CDR3 spells CASSVTGLAGAPPDF. Here the CDR3 DNA reads TGTGCCAGCAGTGTCACGGGACTAGCGGGGGCCCCCCCGGACTTC.

The rearrangement uses TRBV28 and TRBJ1-5; 8 bases agree with TRBD1. The germline gives CDR1 MDHEN, CDR2 SYDVKM. The CDR3 is 15 amino acids. Losses at the gene ends were 3 bases for V and 6 bases for J; bases not matched to a gene: 7. The CDR3 reads CASSLTQGARQPQHF. In nucleotides, the CDR3 is TGTGCCAGCAGTTTGACGCAGGGGGCTCGTCAGCCCCAGCATTTT.

The genes are TRBV2 and TRBJ1-2; TRBD1 matches 9 bases. This CDR3 comprises 13 residues. The ends lost 6 bases at V and 4 bases at J; junction bases unmatched: 3. CDR1 is SNHLY, CDR2 FYNNEI, per germline. Here the CDR3 reads CASRQGAAYGYTF. CDR3 nucleotides: TGTGCCAGCAGACAGGGGGCGGCCTATGGCTACACCTTC.

V and J are TRBV4-2 and TRBJ2-7; a weak D match, TRBD1 (6 bases). The CDR3 totals 16 residues. V dropped 4 bases and J dropped 3 bases, with 19 bases sitting between them. The germline gives CDR1 LGHNA, CDR2 YNFKEQ. For the CDR3, the DNA is TGTGCCAGCAGCCTCCTCAGGGGAACTAACAACTACGAGCAGTACTTC. Its protein product is CASSLLRGTNNYEQYF.

The gene calls are TRBV7-9 and TRBJ1-1, with no clear D. V was pared by 1 base and J by 3 bases, with 12 bases between. Germline V gene lookup returns CDR1 SEHNR and CDR2 FQNEAQ (reference sequence). This CDR3 is built from 15 residues. CDR3 DNA sequence: TGTGCCAGCAGCTTAGGAAGGCGGGATGACACTGAAGCTTTCTTT. This sequence encodes CASSLGRRDDTEAFF.

This CDR3 reads CASRRGQGAWETQYF. The CDR3, as DNA: TGCGCCAGCAGAAGGGGACAGGGGGCTTGGGAGACCCAGTACTTC. The gene calls are TRBV10-2 and TRBJ2-5; TRBD1 aligns across 12 bases. V shed 6 bases, J shed 5 bases, and the junction held 7 bases outside the gene matches. The CDR3 is 15 amino acids. The germline V gene encodes CDR1 WSHSY and CDR2 SAAADI.

This chain joins TRBV15 and TRBJ2-7; D unclear. V lost 10 bases, J lost 0 bases, and 13 bases lay in between. The CDR3 is made up of 13 amino acids. The germline gives CDR1 LNHNV, CDR2 YYDKDF (reference sequence). The CDR3 nucleotides read TGTGCCATCGAAGACGGGTCCTCCTACGAGCAGTACTTC. It translates to CAIEDGSSYEQYF.

The chain employs TRBV12-5 and TRBJ2-1; possible D gene TRBD1, 6 bases. Trimming pared 5 bases from V and 4 bases from J, leaving 12 bases between. Per germline, CDR1 LGHNT and CDR2 FRNRAP. The CDR3 runs to 14 residues. The CDR3 loop reads CASGQGISYNEQFF. CDR3 nucleotides: TGTGCTAGTGGTCAGGGGATTTCTTACAATGAGCAGTTCTTC.

The J gene is TRBJ2-5, the V gene TRBV9; D gene ambiguous. V was cut by 4 bases and J by 3 bases, with 19 bases left in between. The germline gives CDR1 SGDLS, CDR2 YYNGEE. CDR3 length: 16 amino acids. The CDR3: CASSPGVGPLEETQYF. The CDR3 nucleotides are TGTGCCAGCAGCCCCGGCGTGGGCCCGCTCGAAGAGACCCAGTACTTC.

CDR3 sequence: CASSQAGHNTEAFF. Here the CDR3 DNA reads TGTGCCAGCAGTCAAGCGGGCCACAACACTGAAGCTTTCTTT. The gene calls are TRBV6-6 and TRBJ1-1; no clear D. CDR3 size: 14 residues. Germline values: CDR1 MNHNY, CDR2 SVGAGI (reference sequence). Trimming took 5 bases from V and 2 from J, leaving 12 bases between them.

CDR3 sequence: CAWREGRETQYF. The CDR3 bases are TGTGCCTGGCGGGAGGGGAGGGAGACCCAGTACTTC. The chain carries TRBV30 and TRBJ2-5; 8 bases are a match to TRBD2. This CDR3 is 12 amino acids long. V lost 5 bases and J lost 5; bases outside the gene matches: 4. Germline CDR1 and CDR2: GTSNPN and SVGIG (reference sequence).